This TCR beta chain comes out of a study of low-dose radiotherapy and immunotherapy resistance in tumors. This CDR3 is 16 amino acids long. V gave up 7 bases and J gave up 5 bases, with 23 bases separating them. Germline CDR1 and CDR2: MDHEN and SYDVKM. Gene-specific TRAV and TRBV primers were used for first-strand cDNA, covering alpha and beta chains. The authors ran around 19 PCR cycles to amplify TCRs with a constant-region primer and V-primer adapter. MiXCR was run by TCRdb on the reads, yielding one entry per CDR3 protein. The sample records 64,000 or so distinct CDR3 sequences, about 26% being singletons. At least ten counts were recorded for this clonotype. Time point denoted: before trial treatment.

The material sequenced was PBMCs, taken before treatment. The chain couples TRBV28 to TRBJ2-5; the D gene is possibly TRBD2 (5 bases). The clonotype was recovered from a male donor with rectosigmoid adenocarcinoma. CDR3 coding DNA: TGTGCCAGCATCCCTCTGCGGGCTGGTGGATGGGAGACCCAGTACTTC. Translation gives CASIPLRAGGWETQYF.